This T cell receptor beta chain was retrieved from a study of PD-L1 blockade in urothelial cancer. Profiling relied on immunoSEQ multiplex PCR, and the TCRdb table lists in-frame clones only, not all of them. The repertoire holds under 70,000 clones, with approximately 80% as singletons. The time point: pretreatment peripheral blood. The CDR3 has 16 residues. The V gene's germline CDR1 is KGHSH and CDR2 LQKENI. Deletions cut 1 base from V and 9 bases from J, with 19 bases between. The specimen comprised PBMCs, sampled around atezolizumab (anti-PD-L1) treatment. The chain is built from TRBV18 and TRBJ2-1; possibly TRBD2 for D (5 bases). The clonotype was recovered from a man between 70 and 80 years old with urothelial cancer. CDR3 sequence reads: CASSPLQTLVSSEQFF. CDR3 in DNA: TGTGCCAGCTCACCACTTCAGACACTAGTGTCGAGTGAGCAGTTCTTC.